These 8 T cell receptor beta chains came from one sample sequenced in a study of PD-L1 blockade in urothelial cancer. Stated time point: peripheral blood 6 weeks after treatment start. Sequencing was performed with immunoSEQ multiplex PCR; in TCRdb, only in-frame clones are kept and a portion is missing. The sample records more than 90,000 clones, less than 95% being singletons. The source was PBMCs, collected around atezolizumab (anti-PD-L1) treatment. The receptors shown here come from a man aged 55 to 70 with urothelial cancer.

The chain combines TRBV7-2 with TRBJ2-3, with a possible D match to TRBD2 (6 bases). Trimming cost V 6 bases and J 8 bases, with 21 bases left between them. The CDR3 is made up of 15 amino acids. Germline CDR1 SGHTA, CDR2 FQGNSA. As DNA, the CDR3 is TGTGCCAGCAGTTACCGGGACTCCCCATCGGCTACGCAGTATTTT. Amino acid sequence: CASSYRDSPSATQYF.

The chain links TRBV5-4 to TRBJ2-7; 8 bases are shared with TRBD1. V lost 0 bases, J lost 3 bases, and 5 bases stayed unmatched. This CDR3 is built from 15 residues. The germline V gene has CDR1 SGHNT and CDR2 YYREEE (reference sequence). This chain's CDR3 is CASSLDGQGHYEQYF. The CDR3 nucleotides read TGTGCCAGCAGCTTGGACGGACAGGGCCACTACGAGCAGTACTTC.

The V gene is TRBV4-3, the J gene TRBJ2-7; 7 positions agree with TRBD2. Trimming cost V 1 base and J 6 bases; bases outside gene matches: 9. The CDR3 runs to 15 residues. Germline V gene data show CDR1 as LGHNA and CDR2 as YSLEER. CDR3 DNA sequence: TGCGCCAGCAGCCAAGGGGCTAGCGGAGCCTTCGAGCAGTACTTC. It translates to CASSQGASGAFEQYF.

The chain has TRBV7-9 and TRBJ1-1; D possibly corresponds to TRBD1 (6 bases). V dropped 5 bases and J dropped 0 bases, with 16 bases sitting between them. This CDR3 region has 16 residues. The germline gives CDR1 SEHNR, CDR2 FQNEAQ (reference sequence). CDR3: CASSPFDRTLNTEAFF. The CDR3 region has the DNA TGTGCCAGCAGCCCCTTTGACAGGACCTTGAACACTGAAGCTTTCTTT.

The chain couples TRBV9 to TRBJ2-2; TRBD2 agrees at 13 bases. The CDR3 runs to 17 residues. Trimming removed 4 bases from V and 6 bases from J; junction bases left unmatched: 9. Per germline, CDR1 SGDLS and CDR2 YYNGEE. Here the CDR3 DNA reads TGTGCCAGCAGCCCCCGGACTAGCGGGAGTTTGGCCGGGGAGCTGTTTTTT. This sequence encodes CASSPRTSGSLAGELFF.

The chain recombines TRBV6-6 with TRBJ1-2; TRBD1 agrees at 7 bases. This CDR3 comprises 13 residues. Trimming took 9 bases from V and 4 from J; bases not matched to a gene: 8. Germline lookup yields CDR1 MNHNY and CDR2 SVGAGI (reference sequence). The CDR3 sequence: CARIGTASYGYTF. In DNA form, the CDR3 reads TGTGCCAGAATCGGGACAGCAAGCTATGGCTACACCTTC.

This CDR3 reads CSVRAGYGYTF. For the CDR3, the DNA is TGCAGCGTAAGGGCGGGCTATGGCTACACCTTC. The V call is TRBV29-1, the J call TRBJ1-2; D remains unclear. The CDR3 consists of 11 residues. Trimming pared 6 bases from V and 4 bases from J, leaving 9 bases between. Germline values: CDR1 SQVTM, CDR2 ANQGSEA. The full variable domain, in which reference TRBV29-1 and TRBJ1-2 provide the parts outside the CDR3, is SAVISQKPSRDICQRGTSLTIQCQVDSQVTMMFWYRQQPGQSLTLIATANQGSEATYESGFVIDKFPISRPNLTFSTLTVSNMSPEDSSIYLCSVRAGYGYTFGSGTRLTVV.

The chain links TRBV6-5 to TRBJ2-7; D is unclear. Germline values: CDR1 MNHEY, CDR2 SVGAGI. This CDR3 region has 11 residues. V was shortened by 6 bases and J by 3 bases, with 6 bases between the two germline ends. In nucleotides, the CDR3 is TGTGCCAGCAGGACAAACTACGAGCAGTACTTC. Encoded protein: CASRTNYEQYF.